The entry that follows covers one T cell receptor (beta chain) sequence. The data were taken from a study of shared clonotypes between healthy human individuals. The donors, all of them Caucasian adults, lived in Nashville, Tennessee. V shed 4 bases and J 2 bases; nucleotides not matched to a gene: 8. The CDR3 extends over 15 amino acids. The germline V gene has CDR1 SGHRS and CDR2 YFSETQ. The authors ran the assay at deep level. In the authors' workflow: In the immunoSEQ data, sequences were junction-only and lacked quality scores, so filtering differed. Assay used: immunoSEQ multiplex PCR; TCRdb lists only in-frame clones, some missing. The DNA was the basis for D and trimming; V, J and clone size are from that table. The sample consists of 450,000 to 500,000 clones, approximately 81% of them appearing once.

The sequencing sample was made of PBMCs. The sequence derives from a woman in her forties in good health. Some clones in this sample may be carry-over from other donors' samples. The chain joins TRBV5-1 to TRBJ2-7; 8 bases agree with TRBD1. The CDR3 here is CASSTGQGSPYEQYF. The CDR3 region has the DNA TGCGCCAGCAGCACCGGACAGGGATCGCCCTACGAGCAGTACTTC.